This record concerns one T cell receptor beta chain sequence. No base qualities exist here, and no much larger clone lies one base off it. This sample stems from a study of graft-versus-host responses after intestinal transplantation (dated by TCRdb to about 2021). Describing the broader study: Multivisceral, liver-intestinal, or isolated intestinal transplants were received by the recipients. All recipients received anti-thymocyte globulin induction followed by maintenance tacrolimus and steroids for around three years. Bulk TCR-beta CDR3 sequencing was used to track graft-versus-host and host-versus-graft alloreactive T cell clones in the graft, circulation and bone marrow after intestinal transplantation. Alloreactive clones were identified by sequencing pre-transplant mixed lymphocyte reaction products and comparing these products with unstimulated pre-transplant donor and recipient T cells. Of the roughly 23 intestinal transplant recipients enrolled in the cohort, one of whom was a retransplant, a few patients without pretransplant specimens were excluded. Donor T cell macrochimerism was defined as a peak of at least 4% donor T cells among recipient peripheral blood mononuclear cells. Samples from a few later patients were sequenced in-house on an Illumina MiSeq with MiXCR processing rather than by the commercial service. Overall study results and their limits: GvH clones turned up in recipient bone marrow, with some appearing earlier in ileal mucosa or blood, a pattern consistent with an intestinal mucosal origin. Conclusions were limited by the relatively low number and heterogeneity of intestinal transplant patients. Early after transplant, peak levels of circulating GvH clones were associated with declines in HvG clones. Patients with donor T cell macrochimerism had high GvH to HvG T cell clonal ratios in their allografts.

The time point label, read with the paper, signifies: cells obtained before transplantation from donor or recipient. In mixed lymphocyte reactions, around 200,000 CFSE-labeled pre-transplant responders were plated with around 200,000 irradiated violet-dye-labeled stimulators and cultured for around six days. After the mixed lymphocyte reaction, proliferating CD3+CD4+CFSE-low and CD3+CD8+CFSE-low responder cells were FACS-sorted on a BD Influx sorter. Library creation used the immunoSEQ multiplex PCR assay. For most patients, genomic DNA was isolated with the Qiagen DNeasy Blood and Tissue Kit and shipped frozen to Adaptive Biotechnologies for TCR sequencing. For most patients, high-throughput TCR-beta CDR3 sequencing of genomic DNA was performed by Adaptive Biotechnologies. As for the original processing: Adaptive's ImmunoSEQ software was the source of the TCR sequencing data for 15 to 20 patients, while a few other patients were processed with MiXCR and VDJtools. CD4 versus CD8 sorting errors were corrected by removing sequences found in both subsets at a frequency ratio below 5:1. CDR3 nucleotide sequences shared by donor and recipient were removed because the origin of these sequences could not be assigned. Alloreactive clones required at least 2-fold expansion over unstimulated cells and minimum CFSE-low frequency of 0.002% (template counts) or 0.001% (read counts). Clones detected in sequenced pre-transplant spleen, lymph node, or MLR CFSE-low populations of the donor or recipient were defined as mappable. Cumulative frequency of alloreactive clones was calculated as a percentage of all sequences weighted by copy number. TCRdb stores this immuneACCESS table with in-frame sequences only. Part of the clones is absent; in the studies checked, under half of the shortfall reflects unresolved V genes, and no reason is known for the rest. V, J and clone size reflect that table, while D and trimming were determined from the DNA. This sample holds roughly 6,400 clones; around 23% were observed only once. Roughly 4% of the sample goes to the ten largest clones.

The germline ends are 2 bases apart after V is trimmed by 1 base and J by 4 bases. The CDR3 runs 11 amino acids, cysteine and phenylalanine included. Of all the DNA, just the CDR3 is kept, 33 bases in frame from base 1. CDR1 is given as MNHEY and CDR2 as SVGAGI, both from the germline V gene. This receptor was obtained from a human patient who was an organ donor for intestinal transplantation. The rearranged chain carries TRBV6-5 and TRBJ2-7; too little of a D gene remains to name it. The sequencing used alloreactive CD4+ T cells from a mixed lymphocyte reaction culture, collected before transplantation. This specimen's cell subset or site label, interpreted: CFSE-low proliferating T cells sorted from roughly six-day pre-transplant mixed lymphocyte reaction (GvH or HvG direction). The CDR3 sequence is CASSYLYEQYF. The sequence in DNA is TGTGCCAGCAGTTACTTGTACGAGCAGTACTTC.